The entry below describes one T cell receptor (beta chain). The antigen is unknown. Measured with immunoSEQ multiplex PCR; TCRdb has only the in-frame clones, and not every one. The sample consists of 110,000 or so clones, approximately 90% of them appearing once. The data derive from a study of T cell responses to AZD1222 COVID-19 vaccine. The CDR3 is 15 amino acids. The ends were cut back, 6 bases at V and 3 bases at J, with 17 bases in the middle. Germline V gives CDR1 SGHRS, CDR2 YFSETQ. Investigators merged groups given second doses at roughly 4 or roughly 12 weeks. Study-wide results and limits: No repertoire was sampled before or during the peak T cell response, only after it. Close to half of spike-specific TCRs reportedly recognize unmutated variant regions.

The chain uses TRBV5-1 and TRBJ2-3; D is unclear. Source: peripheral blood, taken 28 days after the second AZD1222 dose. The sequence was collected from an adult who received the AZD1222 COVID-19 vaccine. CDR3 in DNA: TGCGCCAGCACCTACGACTTCTTATTAACAGATACGCAGTATTTT. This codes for CASTYDFLLTDTQYF.